The clone carrying this T cell receptor beta chain was recorded a few times. The source of the sample is a study of blood T cell repertoires in COVID-19. Study-level background: Acute and convalescent COVID-19 specimens originated in the United States, Italy and Spain. PBMCs, B-cell-depleted T cells, or T cells provided the cDNA or gDNA that made up the material.

Using immunoSEQ multiplex PCR, the repertoire was profiled, and TCRdb retains in-frame clones only, with some absent. The data hold about 370,000 clones, with roughly nine tenths observed a single time. The V and J ends lost 4 bases and 3 bases respectively, with 10 bases between them. CDR3 length equals 14 residues. Germline V gene lookup returns CDR1 LGHDT and CDR2 YNNKEL (reference sequence). The receptor was isolated from a woman younger than 45 with COVID-19, enrolled during active disease. The source material was peripheral blood. The rearrangement joins TRBV3-1 (or the pseudogene TRBV3-2) to TRBJ1-5; TRBD1 might be the D (6 bases). The CDR3 coding sequence is TGTGCCAGCAGCCCCCGACAGGACAATCAGCCCCAGCATTTT. Translating it yields CASSPRQDNQPQHF.